This T cell receptor beta chain is from a study of OX40 agonist ivuxolimab in advanced cancers. Broadly, across the study: Ivuxolimab was a fully human IgG2 agonistic monoclonal antibody targeting the costimulatory receptor OX40 (CD134). Intravenous ivuxolimab was administered to patients every 2 weeks at six dose levels: 0.01, 0.1, 0.3, 1.5, 3 and 10 mg/kg. Of the roughly 52 dose-escalation patients, hepatocellular carcinoma was present in about 20, melanoma in around 15, renal cell carcinoma in 9 and head and neck cancer in 9. In the dose-escalation cohort, 82.7% of patients were male, and the mean age was 60 years with a range of about 20 to 80. Prior anti-PD-1, anti-PD-L1 or anti-CTLA-4 therapy was permitted, and 40% of dose-escalation patients had received checkpoint inhibitors. Partial responses were achieved by three dose-escalation patients, of whom one had hepatocellular carcinoma and two had cutaneous melanoma. Peripheral TCRbeta sequencing aimed to test whether ivuxolimab altered TCR sequence diversity and caused clonal T-cell expansion. The paper covers the monotherapy dose-escalation part of the phase I ivuxolimab trial, which included N ≈ 54 patients. The paper as a whole reports these results and caveats: Clonal expansion of both CD4+ and CD8+ blood T cells was observed from baseline to week 6 at doses 0.1 to 3.0 mg/kg. In partial responders in the 0.1-3.0 mg/kg groups, normalized peripheral clonal expansion was found to be among the lowest, especially among CD8+ T cells. Low levels of normalized T-cell clonal expansion were also seen in some patients who did not respond. After ivuxolimab, CD8+ T cells had more expanded clones than CD4+ T cells on average. The antigen specificity of the peripheral T cells that underwent clonal expansion was not determined.

Genomic DNA was isolated from the sorted cells so that the TCRbeta CDR3 region could be sequenced. TCRbeta CDR3 regions were sequenced using the immunoSEQ Assay. TCRdb's version of the immuneACCESS table is confined to in-frame rearrangements and falls short of the full clone set. An unresolved V gene accounts for under half of the shortfall where checked; the remainder is of unknown origin. The sample table contains 60,000 to 75,000 clones; only one count was recorded for approximately 88% of them. The top ten clonotypes cover approximately 4.7% of the sample. Remarks on this clone: Its binding antigen is unknown. No per-base quality is available; no much larger clone lies one base away.

The CDR3 runs 13 amino acids, cysteine and phenylalanine included. Kept here is only the CDR3 DNA, which spans 39 bases and is read in frame from base 1. The trial excluded patients who had a history of autoimmune disease or were on systemic immunosuppression. Peripheral blood for TCR sequencing was collected from all dose cohorts at baseline, on cycle 4 day 1, and on cycle 7 day 1. Samples came from an open-label, multicenter, first-in-human phase I dose-escalation trial of ivuxolimab. The trial enrolled adults with locally advanced or metastatic head and neck squamous cell, hepatocellular, melanoma or renal cell carcinoma. Before TCR sequencing, CD4+ T cells and CD8+ T cells from peripheral blood were sorted into separate populations.

This receptor was taken from an adult with an advanced solid tumor such as melanoma, head and neck, liver or kidney cancer. Source: CD4+ or CD8+ T cells sorted from blood, taken in a trial of the OX40 agonist ivuxolimab. The chain was built from TRBV21-1 and TRBJ2-7. TRBV21-1 constitutes a pseudogene. The CDR3 here reads CASKRGDGYEQYF. The DNA is TGTGCCAGCAAGAGGGGGGACGGCTACGAGCAGTACTTC.